Listed here are 28 T cell receptor beta chains from one sample, sequenced in a study of blood T cell repertoires in COVID-19. Assay used: immunoSEQ multiplex PCR; TCRdb lists only in-frame clones, some missing. The sample has 200,000 to 300,000 clones, roughly 91% seen once. The specimen sequenced was PBMCs or T cells enriched from blood (not recorded which). The source is a woman aged 25-40 years with acute COVID-19.

J is TRBJ1-6 and V is TRBV19; unclear D gene. Trimming removed 4 bases at V and 9 bases at J, with 7 bases between. Germline CDR1 and CDR2: LNHDA and SQIVND (reference sequence). CDR3 length: 12 residues. CDR3 residues: CASSTVGSPLHF. CDR3 DNA: TGTGCCAGTAGTACGGTTGGTTCACCCCTCCACTTT.

This clone was detected once. The chain joins TRBV5-6 to TRBJ2-6, with D hard to call. CDR1 and CDR2 (germline): SGHDT, YYEEEE. V was pared by 1 base and J by 0 bases, with 14 bases between. This CDR3 contains 18 residues. The chain's CDR3 is CASSLWWRAVSGANVLTF. The CDR3 nucleotides are TGTGCCAGCAGCTTGTGGTGGCGCGCGGTCTCTGGGGCCAACGTCCTGACTTTC.

The chain couples TRBV4-1 to TRBJ2-5, with 10 bases identical to TRBD2. The CDR3 extends over 20 amino acids. Germline loops: CDR1 MGHRA, CDR2 YSYEKL. The ends lost 0 bases at V and 4 bases at J; junction bases unmatched: 17. The CDR3 loop reads CASSQDGVSEVAGGLETQYF. CDR3 bases: TGCGCCAGCAGCCAAGATGGGGTATCCGAGGTAGCGGGGGGCTTAGAGACCCAGTACTTC.

The chain employs TRBV19 and TRBJ1-3; no clear D. Trimming cost V 6 bases and J 0 bases, with 12 bases left between them. Germline values: CDR1 LNHDA, CDR2 SQIVND (reference sequence). There are 15 residues in the CDR3. CDR3: CASRLDKNSGNTIYF. The CDR3 DNA follows: TGTGCCAGTAGACTTGACAAAAACTCTGGAAACACCATATATTTT.

This sequence joins TRBV4-1 and TRBJ1-2; 8 bases are a match to TRBD1. Trimming took 0 bases from V and 7 from J; bases not matched to a gene: 16. The CDR3 loop spans 18 amino acids. Germline CDR1 and CDR2: MGHRA and YSYEKL. CDR3 in amino acids: CASSQDRGDRGTLGGYTF. The CDR3 nucleotides read TGCGCCAGCAGCCAAGACAGGGGAGACAGGGGCACCTTAGGTGGCTACACCTTC.

The rearrangement links TRBV7-2 to TRBJ1-6; D not resolved. The germline V gene encodes CDR1 SGHTA and CDR2 FQGNSA. V shed 2 bases and J shed 7 bases, with 12 bases lying between them. The CDR3 consists of 15 residues. CDR3 sequence: CASSLSAGLNSPLHF. The CDR3 coding sequence is TGTGCCAGCAGCTTATCGGCGGGATTGAATTCACCCCTCCACTTT.

The V call is TRBV4-3, the J call TRBJ1-1; no reliable D call. The CDR3 sequence is 14 residues long. The V gene's germline CDR1 is LGHNA and CDR2 YSLEER. Trimming shortened V by 2 bases and J by 3 bases, and 10 bases separated the two germline ends. CDR3 sequence (DNA): TGCGCCAGCAGCCAACGGGGAGTCGACACTGAAGCTTTCTTT. This gives the protein CASSQRGVDTEAFF.

By share, this clone ranks as large. The V call is TRBV4-1, the J call TRBJ1-5; D is perhaps TRBD1 (6 bases). There are 16 residues in the CDR3. Germline values: CDR1 MGHRA, CDR2 YSYEKL. The V end lost 0 bases, the J end lost 7 bases, and 16 bases lay between the germline ends. CDR3 region: CASSQDGVDSIQPQHF. DNA for the CDR3: TGCGCCAGCAGCCAAGATGGGGTGGACAGCATCCAGCCCCAGCATTTT.

The chain couples TRBV3-1 (or the pseudogene TRBV3-2) to TRBJ1-6, with D tentatively TRBD1 (6 bases). Germline assignment: CDR1 LGHDT and CDR2 YNNKEL (reference sequence). V was pared by 2 bases and J by 6 bases, with 11 bases between. The CDR3 runs to 15 residues. CDR3 nucleotide sequence: TGTGCCAGCAGCCAAACCGGGACACTTAATTCACCCCTCCACTTT. This codes for CASSQTGTLNSPLHF.

This rearrangement joins TRBV15 to TRBJ1-1; D not certain. This CDR3 spans 14 amino acids. CDR1 and CDR2 (germline): LNHNV, YYDKDF (reference sequence). Trimming removed 5 bases from V and 4 bases from J, with 14 bases in between. The CDR3, as DNA: TGTGCCACCAGCCCTCGGAGGGAAGGCACTGAAGCTTTCTTT. Encoded protein: CATSPRREGTEAFF.

V and J are TRBV7-9 and TRBJ2-7, with TRBD1 matching 7 bases. CDR3 length: 14 residues. V dropped 5 bases and J dropped 5; count of bases not matched to a gene: 9. Germline assignment: CDR1 SEHNR and CDR2 FQNEAQ (reference sequence). CDR3 residues: CASSLTTGIDEQYF. CDR3 nucleotides: TGTGCCAGCAGCCTAACGACAGGGATCGACGAGCAGTACTTC.

The chain recombines TRBV6-6 with TRBJ1-5; 10 positions match TRBD1. CDR3 length: 16 amino acids. The germline V gene has CDR1 MNHNY and CDR2 SVGAGI (reference sequence). V was clipped by 6 bases and J by 3 bases; unmatched bases: 8. The CDR3 reads CASSTPGTGANQPQHF. The CDR3 DNA reads TGTGCCAGCAGCACCCCCGGGACAGGGGCCAATCAGCCCCAGCATTTT.

The chain has TRBV6-5 and TRBJ2-5, with D tentatively TRBD2 (7 bases). This CDR3 is 15 amino acids long. Trimming took 6 bases from V and 2 from J, leaving 16 bases between them. CDR1 MNHEY and CDR2 SVGAGI come from the germline V gene. The CDR3 region has the DNA TGTGCCAGCAGGGGACTATTAGGGGGGCAAGAGACCCAGTACTTC. This gives the protein CASRGLLGGQETQYF.

This clone was detected once. The DNA of the CDR3 is TGTGCCAGCAGTTACTCAGGTGAATCTAGCTATGGCTACACCTTC. Its translation is CASSYSGESSYGYTF. The chain combines TRBV6-5 with TRBJ1-2; unclear D gene. The CDR3 consists of 15 residues. The germline V and J ends were trimmed by 0 bases and 4 bases, with 12 bases remaining between them. The germline V gene encodes CDR1 MNHEY and CDR2 SVGAGI.

The CDR3, as DNA: TGTGCCAGCAGCGCCTCCATTAGTGCTGGAAACACCATATATTTT. Translated: CASSASISAGNTIYF. The V gene is TRBV9, the J gene TRBJ1-3; D not certain. The CDR3 runs 15 residues. The germline V gene has CDR1 SGDLS and CDR2 YYNGEE. V was shortened by 3 bases and J by 2 bases, with 12 bases between the two germline ends.

This chain links TRBV28 with TRBJ2-3; no definite D call. Between the trimmed V and J ends, which lost 3 bases and 1 base, there was a span of 11 bases. This CDR3 is built from 15 residues. Germline CDR1 reads MDHEN; CDR2 reads SYDVKM. CDR3 protein: CASSFSYAGTDTQYF. The DNA of the CDR3 is TGTGCCAGCAGTTTTTCATACGCAGGCACAGATACGCAGTATTTT.

The chain carries TRBV30 and TRBJ2-5; D not resolved. The germline gives CDR1 GTSNPN, CDR2 SVGIG (reference sequence). The CDR3 contains 13 residues. Trimming stripped 0 bases from V and 5 bases from J, with 10 bases between. The CDR3 region is CAWSVSSYETQYF. CDR3 DNA: TGTGCCTGGAGTGTGTCGAGTTATGAGACCCAGTACTTC.

The chain recombines TRBV19 with TRBJ1-5; D possibly corresponds to TRBD1 (5 bases). The germline gives CDR1 LNHDA, CDR2 SQIVND (reference sequence). The CDR3 is made up of 12 amino acids. The V end lost 11 bases, the J end lost 5 bases, and 13 bases lay between the germline ends. CDR3 DNA: TGTGCCGTGAATCAGGGTGATCAGCCCCAGCATTTT. This encodes CAVNQGDQPQHF.

The rearrangement joins TRBV7-7 to TRBJ2-1, with D perhaps TRBD2 (6 bases). The CDR3 length is 15 residues. V shed 5 bases and J shed 5 bases, with 16 bases lying between them. In germline, CDR1 is SSHAT, CDR2 FNYEAQ (reference sequence). In nucleotides, the CDR3 is TGTGCCAGCAGCGCCGCTAGCGCGTACGACAATGAGCAGTTCTTC. Translated: CASSAASAYDNEQFF. Looking up the rest from reference TRBV7-7 and TRBJ2-1 gives the full variable domain: GAGVSQSPRYKVTKRGQDVTLRCDPISSHATLYWYQQALGQGPEFLTYFNYEAQPDKSGLPSDRFSAERPEGSISTLTIQRTEQRDSAMYRCASSAASAYDNEQFFGPGTRLTVL.

The chain links TRBV19 to TRBJ2-3; 9 bases line up with TRBD2. V shed 3 bases and J 3 bases; nucleotides not matched to a gene: 7. The CDR3 contains 16 residues. Germline V gene data show CDR1 as LNHDA and CDR2 as SQIVND (reference sequence). The CDR3 bases are TGTGCCAGTAGTATGGGAGGACTAGCGAATACAGATACGCAGTATTTT. It yields the protein CASSMGGLANTDTQYF.

The rearrangement joins TRBV6-5 to TRBJ2-3; no clear D. The CDR3 is 15 amino acids. Germline assignment: CDR1 MNHEY and CDR2 SVGAGI. Trimming removed 2 bases from V and 3 bases from J, with 12 bases in between. The CDR3 spells CASSYSARRTDTQYF. The CDR3 nucleotides are TGTGCCAGCAGTTACAGCGCACGGCGGACAGATACGCAGTATTTT.

The CDR3 here is CASSTSLDFTNTGELFF. As DNA, the CDR3 is TGCGCCAGCAGCACTTCACTCGACTTTACGAACACCGGGGAGCTGTTTTTT. The chain is built from TRBV5-1 and TRBJ2-2; D remains ambiguous. The CDR3 totals 17 residues. Germline CDR1 SGHRS, CDR2 YFSETQ. The V gene lost 4 bases and the J gene lost 0 bases, with 16 bases spanning the gap.

The rearrangement links TRBV2 to TRBJ2-7, with a tentative D call TRBD2 (5 bases). Germline-derived CDR1 and CDR2 are SNHLY and FYNNEI. V was pared by 8 bases and J by 0 bases, with 14 bases between. This CDR3 has 14 amino acids. CDR3 sequence (DNA): TGTGCCAGCTTCGCCGGACTGGCCTCCTACGAGCAGTACTTC. Translating gives CASFAGLASYEQYF. The full variable domain, its missing parts supplied by reference TRBV2 and TRBJ2-7, is EPEVTQTPSHQVTQMGQEVILRCVPISNHLYFYWYRQILGQKVEFLVSFYNNEISEKSEIFDDQFSVERPDGSNFTLKIRSTKLEDSAMYFCASFAGLASYEQYFGPGTRLTVT.

This clone was counted only a few times. V usage is TRBV11-2 and J usage is TRBJ1-3; D ambiguous. This CDR3 has 15 amino acids. The V end lost 3 bases, the J end lost 0 bases, and 9 bases lay between the germline ends. Germline V gene sequence: CDR1 SGHAT, CDR2 FQNNGV. The chain's CDR3 is CASSLAGNSGNTIYF. CDR3 in DNA: TGTGCCAGCAGCTTGGCCGGGAACTCTGGAAACACCATATATTTT. Full variable domain (outside the CDR3, taken from reference TRBV11-2 and TRBJ1-3): EAGVAQSPRYKIIEKRQSVAFWCNPISGHATLYWYQQILGQGPKLLIQFQNNGVVDDSQLPKDRFSAERLKGVDSTLKIQPAKLEDSAVYLCASSLAGNSGNTIYFGEGSWLTVV.

V and J are TRBV7-9 and TRBJ1-6; the D gene is possibly TRBD1 (6 bases). Looked up from germline, CDR1 is SEHNR and CDR2 is FQNEAQ (reference sequence). The V and J ends lost 5 bases and 7 bases respectively, with 15 bases between them. This CDR3 region has 15 residues. The CDR3 is CASSPRDRLNSPLHF. The CDR3 region has the DNA TGTGCCAGCAGCCCAAGAGACAGGTTAAATTCACCCCTCCACTTT.

The gene calls are TRBV19 and TRBJ2-1; TRBD1 agrees at 12 bases. The ends lost 5 bases at V and 7 bases at J; junction bases unmatched: 9. CDR1 is LNHDA and CDR2 is SQIVND in the germline V gene (reference sequence). The CDR3 has 16 amino acids. The CDR3 reads CASSFPGQGAGNEQFF. CDR3 coding DNA: TGTGCCAGTAGTTTCCCGGGACAGGGGGCGGGTAATGAGCAGTTCTTC.

The chain employs TRBV4-1 and TRBJ1-1, with a weak D call TRBD1 (6 bases). Between the trimmed V and J ends, which lost 6 bases and 6 bases, there was a span of 20 bases. This CDR3 has 15 amino acids. Germline lookup yields CDR1 MGHRA and CDR2 YSYEKL. CDR3 DNA: TGCGCCAGCAGTCAGGGACACTCGAGCTGGGCTGAAGCTTTCTTT. This codes for CASSQGHSSWAEAFF.

The chain employs TRBV4-3 and TRBJ1-1, with 10 bases identical to TRBD1. From germline, CDR1 is LGHNA and CDR2 YSLEER. Trimming cost V 4 bases and J 4 bases; bases outside gene matches: 3. The CDR3 runs 14 residues. The CDR3 spells CASSPGQGGTEAFF. Written as DNA, the CDR3 is TGCGCCAGCAGCCCCGGACAGGGGGGCACTGAAGCTTTCTTT.